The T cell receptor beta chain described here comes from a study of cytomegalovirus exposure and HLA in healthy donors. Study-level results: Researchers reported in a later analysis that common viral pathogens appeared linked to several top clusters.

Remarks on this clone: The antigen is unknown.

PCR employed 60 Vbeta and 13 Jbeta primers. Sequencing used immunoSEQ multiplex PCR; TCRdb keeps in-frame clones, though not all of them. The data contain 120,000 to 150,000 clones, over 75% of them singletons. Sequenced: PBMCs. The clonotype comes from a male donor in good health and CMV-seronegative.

CDR3 in amino acids: CASTRGALPLNTEAFF. CDR3 nucleotide sequence: TGTGCCAGCACCAGGGGGGCCCTGCCTCTGAACACTGAAGCTTTCTTT. The chain couples TRBV7-9 to TRBJ1-1, with 7 bases that match TRBD1. The CDR3 consists of 16 residues. Per germline, CDR1 SEHNR and CDR2 FQNEAQ (reference sequence). Trimming cost V 7 bases and J 0 bases; bases outside gene matches: 11.